These T cell receptor beta chains were read from a single sample in a study of early T cells in non-severe SARS-CoV-2 infection. TCRdb passed the 5' RACE reads through MiXCR, listing each CDR3 protein once. Of about 64,000 distinct CDR3 sequences in the sample, around 20% were seen once. Sequenced here: whole blood, sampled at baseline. The receptor source for this set is an adult who was a healthcare worker with PCR-confirmed SARS-CoV-2 infection or an uninfected control (not recorded which). Each CDR3 is given with its conserved first and last residue. Fields, in order: J gene, CDR3 length, V gene, CDR3 protein.

TRBJ2-3,15,TRBV7-9,CASSLEGAVWDTQYF
TRBJ1-1,15,TRBV12-2,CASRPWDSLNTEAFF
TRBJ1-5,14,TRBV6-5,CASSLAGEGQPQHF
TRBJ1-1,14,TRBV6-5,CASTPGHRNTEAFF
TRBJ1-1,13,TRBV6-1,CASSWGQNTEAFF
TRBJ2-2,13,TRBV7-8,CASSRSGAGEPFF
TRBJ2-5,14,TRBV7-8,CASSDRDPKSIQYF
TRBJ1-1,14,TRBV7-3,CASSPTRGGTEAFF
TRBJ2-1,15,TRBV11-2,CASSLDVTPGNEQFF
TRBJ2-3,14,TRBV2,CASSETLGTDTQYF
TRBJ1-2,14,TRBV6-1,CASSARQGPYGYTF
TRBJ2-7,14,TRBV7-8,CASSLRDRGYEQYF
TRBJ2-1,14,TRBV20-1,CSVSRTSRPWEQFF
TRBJ2-2,11,TRBV29-1,CSGRLAGELFF
TRBJ2-7,12,TRBV12-3/TRBV12-4,CASSLLGYEQYF
TRBJ1-5,15,TRBV19,CASTSMGTGRQPQHF
TRBJ2-5,20,TRBV7-9,CASSLPSYPQNRAEQETQYF
TRBJ1-6,16,TRBV7-8,CASSPRPQGDNSPLHF
TRBJ1-6,15,TRBV18,CASSAPDRPLSPLHF
TRBJ1-5,14,TRBV15,CATSRGGGNQPQHF
TRBJ2-7,17,TRBV4-1,CASSQGELVDIPYEQYF
TRBJ1-2,9,TRBV20-1,CSEDYGYTF
TRBJ2-5,14,TRBV12-3/TRBV12-4,CASRDSGGKETQYF
TRBJ2-5,13,TRBV3-1,CASSQWVQETQYF
TRBJ1-1,11,TRBV7-9,CASSRRGEAFF